A single sample gave rise to the 3 T cell receptor beta chains below, sequenced in a study of blood T cells in healthy people across ages. Primers used in a second PCR of about 7 to 12 cycles were a sample-barcoded 5' primer and a J-beta primer mix. TCRdb re-called the 5' RACE reads through MiXCR, storing one row per CDR3 protein. Among over 1,500,000 distinct CDR3 sequences listed, just under 50% were seen once. The specimen was blood. The receptors derive from a woman aged 40 to 50 in good health.

Only a few counts were recorded for this clonotype. V usage is TRBV20-1 and J usage is TRBJ2-3; 9 bases line up with TRBD2. The CDR3 has 15 amino acids. Trimming took 7 bases from V and 0 from J; bases not matched to a gene: 8. Per the germline V gene, CDR1 is DFQATT and CDR2 is SNEGSKA (reference sequence). CDR3 in amino acids: CSVTRGGPSTDTQYF. DNA for the CDR3: TGCAGTGTGACGCGGGGGGGCCCTAGCACAGATACGCAGTATTTT.

The V and J genes are TRBV6-6 and TRBJ2-1; TRBD2 matches 9 bases. Per the germline V gene, CDR1 is MNHNY and CDR2 is SVGAGI (reference sequence). J was trimmed by 7 bases and V by 3 bases; bases with no gene match: 10. The CDR3 sequence is 16 residues long. DNA of the CDR3: TGTGCCAGCAGTTATGGGGGCGGGGGGGCAGGGAATGAGCAGTTCTTC. This codes for CASSYGGGGAGNEQFF.

This clonotype has a handful of counts. This chain uses TRBV5-1 with TRBJ2-5; D gene unclear. CDR3 length: 15 amino acids. V lost 0 bases to trimming and J lost 2 bases, with 11 bases between them. CDR1 is SGHRS and CDR2 is YFSETQ in the germline V gene. The CDR3, as DNA: TGCGCCAGCAGCTTGGCCGTTGGGAATCAAGAGACCCAGTACTTC. Its translation is CASSLAVGNQETQYF.